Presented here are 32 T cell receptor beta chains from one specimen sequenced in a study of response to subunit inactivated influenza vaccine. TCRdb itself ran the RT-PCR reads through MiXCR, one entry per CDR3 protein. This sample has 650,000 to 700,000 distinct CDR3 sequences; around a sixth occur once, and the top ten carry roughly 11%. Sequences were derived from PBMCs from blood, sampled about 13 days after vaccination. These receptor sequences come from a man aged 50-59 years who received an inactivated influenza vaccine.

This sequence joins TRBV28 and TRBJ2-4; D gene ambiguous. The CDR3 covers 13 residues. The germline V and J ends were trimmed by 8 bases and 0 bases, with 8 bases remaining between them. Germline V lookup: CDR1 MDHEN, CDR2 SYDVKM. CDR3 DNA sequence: TGTGCCAGCGTCGGTAGAGCCAAAAACATTCAGTACTTC. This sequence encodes CASVGRAKNIQYF.

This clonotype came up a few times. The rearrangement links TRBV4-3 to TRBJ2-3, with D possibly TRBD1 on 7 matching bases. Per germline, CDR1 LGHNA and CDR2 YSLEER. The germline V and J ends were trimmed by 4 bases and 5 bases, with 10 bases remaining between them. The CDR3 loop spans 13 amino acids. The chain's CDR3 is CASSRGTEDTQYF. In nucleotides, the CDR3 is TGCGCCAGCAGCCGCGGGACAGAAGATACGCAGTATTTT.

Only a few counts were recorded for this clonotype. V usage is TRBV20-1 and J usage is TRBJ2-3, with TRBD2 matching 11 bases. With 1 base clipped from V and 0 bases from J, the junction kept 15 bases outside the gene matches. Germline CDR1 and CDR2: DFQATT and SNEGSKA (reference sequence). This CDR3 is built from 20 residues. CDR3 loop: CSARGYIIAGGLLSTDTQYF. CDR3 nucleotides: TGCAGTGCTAGAGGCTATATCATAGCGGGGGGGCTCCTTAGCACAGATACGCAGTATTTT.

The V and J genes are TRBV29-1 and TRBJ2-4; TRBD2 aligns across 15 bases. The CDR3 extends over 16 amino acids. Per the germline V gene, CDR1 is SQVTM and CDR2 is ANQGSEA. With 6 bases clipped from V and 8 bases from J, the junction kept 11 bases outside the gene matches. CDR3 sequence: CSVRTSGRAFAHIQYF. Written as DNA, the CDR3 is TGCAGCGTCCGGACTAGCGGGAGGGCTTTTGCGCACATTCAGTACTTC. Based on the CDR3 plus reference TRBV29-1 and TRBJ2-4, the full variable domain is SAVISQKPSRDICQRGTSLTIQCQVDSQVTMMFWYRQQPGQSLTLIATANQGSEATYESGFVIDKFPISRPNLTFSTLTVSNMSPEDSSIYLCSVRTSGRAFAHIQYFGAGTRLSVL.

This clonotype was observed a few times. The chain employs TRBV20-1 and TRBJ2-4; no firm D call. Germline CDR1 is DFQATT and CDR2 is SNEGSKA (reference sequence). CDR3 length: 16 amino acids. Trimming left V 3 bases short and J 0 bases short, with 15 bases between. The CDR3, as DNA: TGCAGTGCTAGTTATATGTCCCTCATAGCCAAAAACATTCAGTACTTC. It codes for CSASYMSLIAKNIQYF.

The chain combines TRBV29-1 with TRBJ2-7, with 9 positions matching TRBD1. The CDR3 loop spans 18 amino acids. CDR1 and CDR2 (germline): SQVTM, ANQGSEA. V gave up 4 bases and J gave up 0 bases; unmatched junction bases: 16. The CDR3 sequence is CSVVGSLRQGVSSYEQYF. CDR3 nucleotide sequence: TGCAGCGTTGTAGGATCACTACGACAGGGGGTAAGCTCCTACGAGCAGTACTTC.

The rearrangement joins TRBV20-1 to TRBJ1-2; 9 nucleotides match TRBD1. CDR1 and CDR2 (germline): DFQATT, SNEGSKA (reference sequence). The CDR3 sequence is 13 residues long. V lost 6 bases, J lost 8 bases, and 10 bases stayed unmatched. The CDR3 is CSAEMGQGVGYTF. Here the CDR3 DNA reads TGCAGTGCGGAAATGGGACAGGGCGTCGGCTACACCTTC.

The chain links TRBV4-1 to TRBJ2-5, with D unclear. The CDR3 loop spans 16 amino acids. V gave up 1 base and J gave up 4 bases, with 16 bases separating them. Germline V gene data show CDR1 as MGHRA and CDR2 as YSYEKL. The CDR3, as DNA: TGCGCCAGCAGCCAAGTACTTACGCGAATCGGAGAGACCCAGTACTTC. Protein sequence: CASSQVLTRIGETQYF.

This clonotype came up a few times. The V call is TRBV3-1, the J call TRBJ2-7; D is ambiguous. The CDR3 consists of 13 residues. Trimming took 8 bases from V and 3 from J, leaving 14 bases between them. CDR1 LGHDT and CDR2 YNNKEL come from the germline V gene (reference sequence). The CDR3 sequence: CASESGAGYEQYF. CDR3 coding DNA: TGTGCCAGCGAATCAGGCGCAGGCTACGAGCAGTACTTC.

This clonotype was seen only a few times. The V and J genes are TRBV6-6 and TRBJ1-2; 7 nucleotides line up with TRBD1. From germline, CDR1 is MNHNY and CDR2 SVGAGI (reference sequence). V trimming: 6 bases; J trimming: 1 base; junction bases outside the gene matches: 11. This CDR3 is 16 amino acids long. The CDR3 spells CASRPQQGGNNYGYTF. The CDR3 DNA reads TGTGCCAGCAGACCCCAGCAGGGGGGGAATAACTATGGCTACACCTTC.

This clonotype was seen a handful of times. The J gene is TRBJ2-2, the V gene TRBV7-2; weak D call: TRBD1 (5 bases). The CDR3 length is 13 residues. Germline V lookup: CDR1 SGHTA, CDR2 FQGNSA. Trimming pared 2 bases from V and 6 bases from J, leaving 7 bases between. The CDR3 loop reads CASSLKGSGELFF. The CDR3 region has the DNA TGTGCCAGCAGCTTAAAGGGGTCCGGGGAGCTGTTTTTT.

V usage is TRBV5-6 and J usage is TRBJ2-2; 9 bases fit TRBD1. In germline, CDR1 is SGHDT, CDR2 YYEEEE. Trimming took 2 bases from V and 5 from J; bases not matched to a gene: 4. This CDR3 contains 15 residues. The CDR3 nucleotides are TGTGCCAGCAGCTTCGGACAGGGGAAGACCGGGGAGCTGTTTTTT. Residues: CASSFGQGKTGELFF.

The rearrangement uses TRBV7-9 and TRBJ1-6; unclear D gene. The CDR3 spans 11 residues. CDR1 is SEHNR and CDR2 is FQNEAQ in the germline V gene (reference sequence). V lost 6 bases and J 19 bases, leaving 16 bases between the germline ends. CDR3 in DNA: TGTGCCAGCAGTTTGGAGGGCCTCCTGCACTTT. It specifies CASSLEGLLHF.

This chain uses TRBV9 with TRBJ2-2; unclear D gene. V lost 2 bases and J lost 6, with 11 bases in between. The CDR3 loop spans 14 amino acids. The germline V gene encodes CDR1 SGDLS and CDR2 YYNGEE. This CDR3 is CASSVDSRPGELFF. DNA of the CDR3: TGTGCCAGCAGCGTCGACTCCCGGCCCGGGGAGCTGTTTTTT.

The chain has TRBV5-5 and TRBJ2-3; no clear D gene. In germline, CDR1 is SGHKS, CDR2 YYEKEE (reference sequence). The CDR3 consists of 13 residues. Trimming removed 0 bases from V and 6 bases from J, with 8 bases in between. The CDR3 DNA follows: TGTGCCAGCAGCTTGGAAGGCCTGGATACGCAGTATTTT. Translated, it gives CASSLEGLDTQYF.

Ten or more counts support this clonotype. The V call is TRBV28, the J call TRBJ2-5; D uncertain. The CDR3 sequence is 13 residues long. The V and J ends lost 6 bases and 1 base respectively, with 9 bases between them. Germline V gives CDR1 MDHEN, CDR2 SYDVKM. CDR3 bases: TGTGCCAGCAGCCAAGGACCCCAAGAGACCCAGTACTTC. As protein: CASSQGPQETQYF.

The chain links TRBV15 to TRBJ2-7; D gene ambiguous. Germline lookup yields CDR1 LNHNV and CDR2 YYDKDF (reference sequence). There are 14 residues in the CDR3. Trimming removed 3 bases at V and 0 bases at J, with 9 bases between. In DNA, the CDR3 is TGTGCCACCAGCAGCCAACGGCCCTCCTACGAGCAGTACTTC. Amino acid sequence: CATSSQRPSYEQYF.

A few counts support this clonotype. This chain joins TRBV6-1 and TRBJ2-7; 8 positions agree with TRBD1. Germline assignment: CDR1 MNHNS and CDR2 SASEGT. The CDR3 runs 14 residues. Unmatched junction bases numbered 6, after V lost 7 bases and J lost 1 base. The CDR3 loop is CASTAGGASYEQYF. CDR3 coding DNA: TGTGCCAGCACCGCAGGGGGCGCGTCCTACGAGCAGTACTTC.

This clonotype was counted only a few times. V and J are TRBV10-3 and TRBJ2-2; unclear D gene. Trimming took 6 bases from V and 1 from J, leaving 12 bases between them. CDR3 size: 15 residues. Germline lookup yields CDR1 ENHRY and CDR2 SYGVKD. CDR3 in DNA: TGTGCCATCAGAGACTTTGGGGAGAACACCGGGGAGCTGTTTTTT. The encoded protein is CAIRDFGENTGELFF.

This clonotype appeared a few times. The CDR3 DNA reads TGCAGTGCTAGGGAAAGGGGAGAGACCCAGTACTTC. It is translated as CSARERGETQYF. The chain employs TRBV20-1 and TRBJ2-5; D possibly corresponds to TRBD1 (5 bases). The V and J ends lost 3 bases and 4 bases respectively, with 9 bases between them. This CDR3 is built from 12 residues. CDR1 and CDR2 from the germline V gene are DFQATT and SNEGSKA (reference sequence).

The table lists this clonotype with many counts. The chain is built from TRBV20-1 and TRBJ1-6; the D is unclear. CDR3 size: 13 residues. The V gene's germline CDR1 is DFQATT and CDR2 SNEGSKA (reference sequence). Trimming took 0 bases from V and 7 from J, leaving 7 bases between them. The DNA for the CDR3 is TGCAGTGCTAGAGATTTTCCAAATTCACCCCTCCACTTT. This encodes CSARDFPNSPLHF.

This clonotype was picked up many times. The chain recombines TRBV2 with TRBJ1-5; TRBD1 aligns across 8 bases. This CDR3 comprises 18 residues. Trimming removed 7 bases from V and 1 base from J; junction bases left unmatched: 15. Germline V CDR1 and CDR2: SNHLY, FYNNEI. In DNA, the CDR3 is TGTGCCAGCACAGAAGGGCTCGTTGACAGGGGAAGCAATCAGCCCCAGCATTTT. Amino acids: CASTEGLVDRGSNQPQHF.

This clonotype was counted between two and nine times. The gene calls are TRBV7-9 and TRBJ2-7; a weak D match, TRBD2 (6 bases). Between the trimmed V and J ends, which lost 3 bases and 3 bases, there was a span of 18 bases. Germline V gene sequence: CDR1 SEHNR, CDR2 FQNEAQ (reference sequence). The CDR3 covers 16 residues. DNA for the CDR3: TGTGCCAGCAGCTTGGGATTTGGAGGGAACGTCTACGAGCAGTACTTC. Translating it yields CASSLGFGGNVYEQYF. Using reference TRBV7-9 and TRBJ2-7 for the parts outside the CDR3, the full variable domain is DTGVSQNPRHKITKRGQNVTFRCDPISEHNRLYWYRQTLGQGPEFLTYFQNEAQLEKSRLLSDRFSAERPKGSFSTLEIQRTEQGDSAMYLCASSLGFGGNVYEQYFGPGTRLTVT.

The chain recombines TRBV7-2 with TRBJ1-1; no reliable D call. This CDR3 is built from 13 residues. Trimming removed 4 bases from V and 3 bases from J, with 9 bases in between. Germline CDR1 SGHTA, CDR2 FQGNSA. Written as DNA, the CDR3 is TGTGCCAGCAGCTACGTGCGGGACACTGAAGCTTTCTTT. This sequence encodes CASSYVRDTEAFF.

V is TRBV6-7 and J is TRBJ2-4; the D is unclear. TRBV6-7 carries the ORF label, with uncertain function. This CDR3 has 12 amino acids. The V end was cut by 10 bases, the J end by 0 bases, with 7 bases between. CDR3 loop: CAKTPAKNIQYF. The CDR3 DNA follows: TGTGCCAAGACACCAGCCAAAAACATTCAGTACTTC.

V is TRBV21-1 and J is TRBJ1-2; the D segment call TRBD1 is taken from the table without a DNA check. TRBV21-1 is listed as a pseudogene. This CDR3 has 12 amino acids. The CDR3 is CAPSMGGSGYTF. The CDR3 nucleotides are TGTGCACCTTCAATGGGGGGGTCTGGCTACACCTTC.

The CDR3 DNA reads TGTGCCAGCAGCTTAGCTGGGCGTAGCTCTGGGGCCAACGTCCTGACTTTC. Translation: CASSLAGRSSGANVLTF. V is TRBV7-2 and J is TRBJ2-6; no clear D gene. Germline assignment: CDR1 SGHTA and CDR2 FQGNSA. V lost 0 bases to trimming and J lost 0 bases, with 9 bases between them. The CDR3 length is 17 residues. The full variable domain, completed using reference TRBV7-2 and TRBJ2-6, is GAGVSQSPSNKVTEKGKDVELRCDPISGHTALYWYRQSLGQGLEFLIYFQGNSAPDKSGLPSDRFSAERTGGSVSTLTIQRTQQEDSAVYLCASSLAGRSSGANVLTFGAGSRLTVL.

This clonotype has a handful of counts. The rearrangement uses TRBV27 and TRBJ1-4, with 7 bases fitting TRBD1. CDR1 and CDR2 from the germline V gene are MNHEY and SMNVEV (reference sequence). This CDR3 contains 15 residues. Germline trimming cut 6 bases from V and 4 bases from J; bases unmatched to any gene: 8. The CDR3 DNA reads TGTGCCAGCAGGATCCGGGACAGCTTTAATGAAAAACTGTTTTTT. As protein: CASRIRDSFNEKLFF.

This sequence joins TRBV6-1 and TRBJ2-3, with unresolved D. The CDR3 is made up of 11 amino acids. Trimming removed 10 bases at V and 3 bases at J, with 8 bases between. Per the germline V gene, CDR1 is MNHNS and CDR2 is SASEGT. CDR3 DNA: TGTGCCACCGGTCCAACAGATACGCAGTATTTT. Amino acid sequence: CATGPTDTQYF.

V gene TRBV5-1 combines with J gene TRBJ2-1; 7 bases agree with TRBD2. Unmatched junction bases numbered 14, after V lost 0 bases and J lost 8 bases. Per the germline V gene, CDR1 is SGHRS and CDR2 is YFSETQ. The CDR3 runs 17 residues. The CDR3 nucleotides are TGCGCCAGCAGCTTGGGGCGGTGGGAGGGCCGGATAGATGAGCAGTTCTTC. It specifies CASSLGRWEGRIDEQFF. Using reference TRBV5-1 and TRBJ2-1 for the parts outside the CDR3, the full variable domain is KAGVTQTPRYLIKTRGQQVTLSCSPISGHRSVSWYQQTPGQGLQFLFEYFSETQRNKGNFPGRFSGRQFSNSRSEMNVSTLELGDSALYLCASSLGRWEGRIDEQFFGPGTRLTVL.

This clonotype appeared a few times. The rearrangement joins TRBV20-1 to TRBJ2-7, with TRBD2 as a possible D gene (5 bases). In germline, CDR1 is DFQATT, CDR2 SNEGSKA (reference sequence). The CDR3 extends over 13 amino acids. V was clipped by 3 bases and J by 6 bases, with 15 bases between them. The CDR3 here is CSASTSSGVEQYF. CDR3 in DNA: TGCAGTGCTAGTACCTCAAGCGGTGTCGAGCAGTACTTC.

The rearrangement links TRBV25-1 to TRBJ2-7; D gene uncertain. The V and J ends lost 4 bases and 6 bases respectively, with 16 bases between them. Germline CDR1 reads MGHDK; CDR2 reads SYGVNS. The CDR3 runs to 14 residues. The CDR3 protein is CASSGSSIRVEQYF. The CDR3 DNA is TGTGCCAGCAGTGGGAGTAGCATAAGGGTCGAGCAGTACTTC.